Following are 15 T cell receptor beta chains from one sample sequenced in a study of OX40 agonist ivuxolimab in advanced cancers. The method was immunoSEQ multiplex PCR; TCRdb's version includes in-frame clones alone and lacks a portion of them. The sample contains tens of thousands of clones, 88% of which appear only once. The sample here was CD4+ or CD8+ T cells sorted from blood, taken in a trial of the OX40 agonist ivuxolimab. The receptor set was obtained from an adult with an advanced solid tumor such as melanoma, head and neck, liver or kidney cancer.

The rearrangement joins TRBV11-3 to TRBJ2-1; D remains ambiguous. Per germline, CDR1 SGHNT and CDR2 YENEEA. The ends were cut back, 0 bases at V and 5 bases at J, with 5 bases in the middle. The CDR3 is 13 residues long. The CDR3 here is CASSLDVNNEQFF. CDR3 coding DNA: TGTGCCAGCAGCTTAGATGTAAACAATGAGCAGTTCTTC.

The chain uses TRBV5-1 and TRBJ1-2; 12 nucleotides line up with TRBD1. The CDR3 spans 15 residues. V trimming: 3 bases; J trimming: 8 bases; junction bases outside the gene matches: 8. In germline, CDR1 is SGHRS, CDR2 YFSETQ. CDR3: CASSSGQGAREGYTF. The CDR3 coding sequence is TGCGCCAGCAGCTCGGGACAGGGGGCGAGAGAAGGCTACACCTTC.

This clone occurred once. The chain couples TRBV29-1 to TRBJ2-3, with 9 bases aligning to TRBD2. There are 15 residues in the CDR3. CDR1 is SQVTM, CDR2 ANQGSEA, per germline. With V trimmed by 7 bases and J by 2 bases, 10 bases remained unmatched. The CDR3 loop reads CSGCRAGGPTDTQYF. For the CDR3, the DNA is TGCAGCGGGTGTCGTGCGGGAGGGCCCACAGATACGCAGTATTTT.

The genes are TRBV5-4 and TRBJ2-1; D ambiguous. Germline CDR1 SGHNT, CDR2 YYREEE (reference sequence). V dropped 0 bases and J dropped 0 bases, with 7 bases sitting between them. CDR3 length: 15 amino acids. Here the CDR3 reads CASSLVGSSYNEQFF. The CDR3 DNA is TGTGCCAGCAGCTTGGTGGGAAGCTCCTACAATGAGCAGTTCTTC.

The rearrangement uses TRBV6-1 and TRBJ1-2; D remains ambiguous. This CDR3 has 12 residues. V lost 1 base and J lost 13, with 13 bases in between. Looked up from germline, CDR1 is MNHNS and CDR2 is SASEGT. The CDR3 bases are TGTGCCAGCAGTGAAGAGGTCGGTTCTTGCACCTTC. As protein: CASSEEVGSCTF.

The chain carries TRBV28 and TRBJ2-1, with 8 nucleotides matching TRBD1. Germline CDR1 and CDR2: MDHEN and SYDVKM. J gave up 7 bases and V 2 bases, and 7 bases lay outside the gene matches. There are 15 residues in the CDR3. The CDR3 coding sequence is TGTGCCAGCAGTTTAAGGCAGGGGGCGCCTAATGAGCAGTTCTTC. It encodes CASSLRQGAPNEQFF.

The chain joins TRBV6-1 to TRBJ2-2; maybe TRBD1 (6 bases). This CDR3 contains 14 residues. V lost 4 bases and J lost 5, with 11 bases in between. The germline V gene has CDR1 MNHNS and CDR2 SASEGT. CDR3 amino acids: CASSGLGGTGELFF. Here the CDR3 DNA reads TGTGCCAGCAGTGGCCTAGGGGGTACCGGGGAGCTGTTTTTT.

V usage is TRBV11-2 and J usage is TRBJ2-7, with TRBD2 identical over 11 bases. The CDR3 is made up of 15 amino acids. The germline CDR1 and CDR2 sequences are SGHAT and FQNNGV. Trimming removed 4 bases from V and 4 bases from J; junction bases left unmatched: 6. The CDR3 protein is CASSYSGGGSYEQYF. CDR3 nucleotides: TGTGCCAGCAGCTATAGCGGGGGGGGTTCTTACGAGCAGTACTTC.

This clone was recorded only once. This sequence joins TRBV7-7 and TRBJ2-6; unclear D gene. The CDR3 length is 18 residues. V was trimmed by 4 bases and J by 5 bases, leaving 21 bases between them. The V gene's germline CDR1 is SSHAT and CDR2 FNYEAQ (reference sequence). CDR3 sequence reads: CASSSTCMPQSRANVLTF. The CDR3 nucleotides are TGTGCCAGCAGCTCCACCTGTATGCCACAAAGTCGGGCCAACGTCCTGACTTTC.

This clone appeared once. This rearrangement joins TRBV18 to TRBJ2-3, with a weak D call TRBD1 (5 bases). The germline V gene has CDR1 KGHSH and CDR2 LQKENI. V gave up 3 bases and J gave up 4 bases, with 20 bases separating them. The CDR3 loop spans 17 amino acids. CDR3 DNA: TGTGCCAGCTCACCGCTCCTTTTACCAGGGAATTCAGATACGCAGTATTTT. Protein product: CASSPLLLPGNSDTQYF.

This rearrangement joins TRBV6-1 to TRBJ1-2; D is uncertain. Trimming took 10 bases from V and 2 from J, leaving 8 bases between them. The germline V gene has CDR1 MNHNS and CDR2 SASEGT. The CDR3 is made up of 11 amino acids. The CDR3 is CATTGNYGYTF. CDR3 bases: TGTGCCACGACGGGGAACTATGGCTACACCTTC.

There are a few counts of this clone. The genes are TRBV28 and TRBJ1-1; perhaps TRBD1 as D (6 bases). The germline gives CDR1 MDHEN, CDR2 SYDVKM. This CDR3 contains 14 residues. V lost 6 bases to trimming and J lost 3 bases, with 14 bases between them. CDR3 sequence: CASSRGDTYTEAFF. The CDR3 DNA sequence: TGTGCCAGCAGCCGTGGGGACACGTACACTGAAGCTTTCTTT.

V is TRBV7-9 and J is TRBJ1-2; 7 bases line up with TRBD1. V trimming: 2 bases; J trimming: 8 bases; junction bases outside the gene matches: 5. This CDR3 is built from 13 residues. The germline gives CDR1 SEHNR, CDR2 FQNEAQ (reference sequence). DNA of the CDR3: TGTGCCAGCAGCTTAAGGGACAGTGGGGGCTACACCTTC. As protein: CASSLRDSGGYTF.

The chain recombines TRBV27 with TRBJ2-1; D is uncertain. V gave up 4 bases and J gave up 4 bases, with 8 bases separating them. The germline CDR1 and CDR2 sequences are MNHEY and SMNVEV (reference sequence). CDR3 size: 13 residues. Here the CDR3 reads CASSSGVYNEQFF. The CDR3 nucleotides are TGTGCCAGCAGTTCTGGCGTATACAATGAGCAGTTCTTC.

The CDR3 region has the DNA TGTGCCAGTAGTATAACACAGGGTACCAAAAACATTCAGTACTTC. It specifies CASSITQGTKNIQYF. This chain joins TRBV19 and TRBJ2-4, with a possible D match to TRBD1 (6 bases). Per germline, CDR1 LNHDA and CDR2 SQIVND (reference sequence). The CDR3 consists of 15 residues. Trimming removed 2 bases from V and 2 bases from J, with 10 bases in between.